These T cell receptor beta chains were read from a single sample in a study of OX40 agonist ivuxolimab in advanced cancers. Profiling relied on immunoSEQ multiplex PCR, and the TCRdb table lists in-frame clones only, not all of them. This sample has 25,000 or so clones, with over 60% found just once. This material consisted of CD4+ or CD8+ T cells sorted from blood, taken in a trial of the OX40 agonist ivuxolimab. Receptors originate from an adult with an advanced solid tumor such as melanoma, head and neck, liver or kidney cancer. The CDR3 runs from the conserved cysteine through the conserved F or W. The D gene is left open where the match is weak. Clone size, where shown, is once, few, many, or a class for clones that have expanded.

d_call: TRBD1; j_call: TRBJ2-7; clone_size: -; v_call: TRBV11-3; cdr3_length: 15; cdr3_aa: CASSPRQGLPYEQYF; cdr3_nt: TGTGCCAGCAGCCCAAGACAGGGCCTACCGTACGAGCAGTACTTC
d_call: -; j_call: TRBJ1-2; clone_size: -; v_call: TRBV27; cdr3_length: 13; cdr3_aa: CASSTRGDYGYTF; cdr3_nt: TGTGCCAGCAGTACCAGGGGTGACTATGGCTACACCTTC
d_call: -; j_call: TRBJ2-3; clone_size: -; v_call: TRBV5-4; cdr3_length: 14; cdr3_aa: CASSFGELADTQYF; cdr3_nt: TGTGCCAGCAGCTTTGGGGAACTGGCAGATACGCAGTATTTT
d_call: -; j_call: TRBJ1-5; clone_size: -; v_call: TRBV28; cdr3_length: 15; cdr3_aa: CASSLKGGSFEPQHF; cdr3_nt: TGTGCCAGCAGTTTGAAAGGGGGGTCTTTTGAGCCCCAGCATTTT
d_call: -; j_call: TRBJ2-7; clone_size: -; v_call: TRBV4-1; cdr3_length: 14; cdr3_aa: CASSPSAISYEQYF; cdr3_nt: TGCGCCAGCAGCCCCTCGGCGATCAGCTACGAGCAGTACTTC
d_call: -; j_call: TRBJ2-4; clone_size: few; v_call: TRBV25-1; cdr3_length: 17; cdr3_aa: CASSATQRELAKNIQYF; cdr3_nt: TGTGCCAGCAGTGCGACCCAACGGGAACTAGCCAAAAACATTCAGTACTTC
d_call: -; j_call: TRBJ1-2; clone_size: -; v_call: TRBV10-1; cdr3_length: 16; cdr3_aa: CASSARRGQPSLSYTF; cdr3_nt: TGCGCCAGCAGTGCCCGTCGGGGACAACCGAGTTTGAGCTACACCTTC
d_call: TRBD2; j_call: TRBJ2-1; clone_size: -; v_call: TRBV5-6; cdr3_length: 16; cdr3_aa: CASSPRTSGGPGEQFF; cdr3_nt: TGTGCCAGCAGCCCTAGGACTAGCGGGGGGCCAGGGGAGCAGTTCTTC
d_call: -; j_call: TRBJ2-2; clone_size: -; v_call: TRBV6-5; cdr3_length: 14; cdr3_aa: CASSPGLNTGELFF; cdr3_nt: TGTGCCAGCAGCCCGGGACTCAACACCGGGGAGCTGTTTTTT
d_call: -; j_call: TRBJ1-2; clone_size: -; v_call: TRBV6-6; cdr3_length: 12; cdr3_aa: CASSTGPYGYTF; cdr3_nt: TGTGCCAGCAGTACAGGGCCGTATGGCTACACCTTC
d_call: TRBD1; j_call: TRBJ1-2; clone_size: -; v_call: TRBV4-3; cdr3_length: 16; cdr3_aa: CASSQGTGSTNYGYTF; cdr3_nt: TGCGCCAGCAGCCAAGGGACAGGGTCAACTAACTATGGCTACACCTTC
d_call: -; j_call: TRBJ2-7; clone_size: once; v_call: TRBV7-9; cdr3_length: 15; cdr3_aa: CASSLLPGTSYEQYF; cdr3_nt: TGTGCCAGCAGCTTACTACCCGGCACCTCCTACGAGCAGTACTTC
d_call: -; j_call: TRBJ1-2; clone_size: -; v_call: TRBV27; cdr3_length: 13; cdr3_aa: CASSETSDYGYTF; cdr3_nt: TGTGCCAGCAGTGAGACATCAGACTATGGCTACACCTTC
d_call: -; j_call: TRBJ1-6; clone_size: -; v_call: TRBV6-5; cdr3_length: 15; cdr3_aa: CASSYSAGTNSPLHF; cdr3_nt: TGTGCCAGCAGTTACTCGGCGGGAACAAATTCACCCCTCCACTTT
d_call: TRBD1; j_call: TRBJ1-1; clone_size: -; v_call: TRBV5-6; cdr3_length: 14; cdr3_aa: CASSPGTGTTEAFF; cdr3_nt: TGTGCCAGCAGCCCCGGGACAGGGACTACTGAAGCTTTCTTT
d_call: -; j_call: TRBJ2-5; clone_size: once; v_call: TRBV5-1; cdr3_length: 14; cdr3_aa: CASSLSAGIETQYF; cdr3_nt: TGCGCCAGCAGCTTGTCGGCGGGAATAGAGACCCAGTACTTC
d_call: -; j_call: TRBJ2-4; clone_size: -; v_call: TRBV9; cdr3_length: 17; cdr3_aa: CASSVDTTRSSKNIQYF; cdr3_nt: TGTGCCAGCAGCGTAGACACCACCCGGTCCTCCAAAAACATTCAGTACTTC
d_call: -; j_call: TRBJ2-7; clone_size: -; v_call: TRBV6-9; cdr3_length: 11; cdr3_aa: CASTSGDEQYF; cdr3_nt: TGTGCCAGCACGTCGGGTGACGAGCAGTACTTC
d_call: TRBD1; j_call: TRBJ1-6; clone_size: -; v_call: TRBV7-3; cdr3_length: 16; cdr3_aa: CASSTTGTGGNSPLHF; cdr3_nt: TGTGCCAGCAGCACCACCGGGACAGGTGGAAATTCACCCCTCCACTTT
d_call: TRBD1; j_call: TRBJ2-7; clone_size: few; v_call: TRBV11-2; cdr3_length: 14; cdr3_aa: CASSPRDSPYEQYF; cdr3_nt: TGTGCCAGCAGCCCCAGGGACAGCCCCTACGAGCAGTACTTC
d_call: TRBD1; j_call: TRBJ2-7; clone_size: -; v_call: TRBV7-8; cdr3_length: 15; cdr3_aa: CASSPRTGLIYEQYF; cdr3_nt: TGTGCCAGCAGCCCAAGGACAGGGCTCATCTACGAGCAGTACTTC
d_call: TRBD1; j_call: TRBJ2-1; clone_size: -; v_call: TRBV7-6; cdr3_length: 16; cdr3_aa: CASSPPTGGESGEQFF; cdr3_nt: TGTGCCAGCAGCCCCCCGACAGGGGGTGAATCAGGTGAGCAGTTCTTC
d_call: -; j_call: TRBJ2-1; clone_size: -; v_call: TRBV9; cdr3_length: 12; cdr3_aa: CASSDQDNEQFF; cdr3_nt: TGTGCCAGCAGCGATCAGGACAATGAGCAGTTCTTC
d_call: TRBD1; j_call: TRBJ2-7; clone_size: -; v_call: TRBV5-4; cdr3_length: 16; cdr3_aa: CASSQVPGQGSHEQYF; cdr3_nt: TGCGCCAGCAGCCAAGTGCCGGGACAGGGGTCCCACGAGCAGTACTTC
d_call: -; j_call: TRBJ1-3; clone_size: few; v_call: TRBV2; cdr3_length: 11; cdr3_aa: CASRSGNTIYF; cdr3_nt: TGTGCCAGTAGATCGGGAAACACCATATATTTT
d_call: -; j_call: TRBJ2-2; clone_size: -; v_call: TRBV13; cdr3_length: 16; cdr3_aa: CASSSSYRDNTGELFF; cdr3_nt: TGTGCCAGCAGCTCAAGTTACAGGGACAACACCGGGGAGCTGTTTTTT
d_call: -; j_call: TRBJ2-7; clone_size: -; v_call: TRBV6-4; cdr3_length: 16; cdr3_aa: CASSDPSGEVSYEQYF; cdr3_nt: TGTGCCAGCAGTGACCCGTCAGGGGAGGTTTCCTACGAGCAGTACTTC
d_call: TRBD1; j_call: TRBJ2-5; clone_size: -; v_call: TRBV19; cdr3_length: 15; cdr3_aa: CASSGDSRTQETQYF; cdr3_nt: TGTGCCAGTAGTGGGGACAGCCGGACCCAAGAGACCCAGTACTTC
d_call: TRBD2; j_call: TRBJ2-3; clone_size: few; v_call: TRBV7-9; cdr3_length: 15; cdr3_aa: CASSLLTSQGDTQYF; cdr3_nt: TGTGCCAGCAGCTTATTGACTAGCCAGGGAGATACGCAGTATTTT
d_call: TRBD1; j_call: TRBJ2-3; clone_size: -; v_call: TRBV29-1; cdr3_length: 12; cdr3_aa: CSLRTGGDTQYF; cdr3_nt: TGCAGCCTGAGGACAGGGGGAGATACGCAGTATTTT
d_call: -; j_call: TRBJ2-7; clone_size: -; v_call: TRBV9; cdr3_length: 17; cdr3_aa: CASSGGTTTGSTYEQYF; cdr3_nt: TGTGCCAGCAGCGGCGGGACAACGACAGGGTCCACCTACGAGCAGTACTTC
d_call: -; j_call: TRBJ2-7; clone_size: -; v_call: TRBV11-2; cdr3_length: 14; cdr3_aa: CASSLSALSGRRYF; cdr3_nt: TGTGCCAGCAGCTTAAGTGCCTTAAGTGGACGTCGGTACTTC
d_call: TRBD1; j_call: TRBJ1-2; clone_size: -; v_call: TRBV5-4; cdr3_length: 14; cdr3_aa: CASSSGQGANGYTF; cdr3_nt: TGTGCCAGCAGCTCTGGACAGGGGGCCAATGGCTACACCTTC
d_call: -; j_call: TRBJ2-1; clone_size: -; v_call: TRBV11-1; cdr3_length: 17; cdr3_aa: CASSLGAGQVGYNEQFF; cdr3_nt: TGTGCCAGCAGCTTAGGGGCAGGGCAAGTTGGTTACAATGAGCAGTTCTTC
d_call: TRBD1; j_call: TRBJ1-1; clone_size: -; v_call: TRBV7-9; cdr3_length: 13; cdr3_aa: CASSSGTGTEAFF; cdr3_nt: TGTGCCAGCAGCTCCGGGACAGGGACTGAAGCTTTCTTT
d_call: TRBD1; j_call: TRBJ1-2; clone_size: -; v_call: TRBV10-3; cdr3_length: 17; cdr3_aa: CAISESISGTGGHGYTF; cdr3_nt: TGTGCCATCAGTGAGTCGATTTCGGGGACAGGGGGCCATGGCTACACCTTC
d_call: -; j_call: TRBJ1-6; clone_size: medium-sized; v_call: TRBV5-6; cdr3_length: 12; cdr3_aa: CASGTPRAPLHF; cdr3_nt: TGTGCCAGCGGGACTCCACGTGCACCCCTCCACTTT
d_call: -; j_call: TRBJ1-4; clone_size: few; v_call: TRBV4-3; cdr3_length: 15; cdr3_aa: CASSQDPSLNEKLFF; cdr3_nt: TGCGCCAGCAGCCAAGATCCCAGCCTTAATGAAAAACTGTTTTTT
d_call: -; j_call: TRBJ2-7; clone_size: -; v_call: TRBV14; cdr3_length: 15; cdr3_aa: CASSHALTGSYEQYF; cdr3_nt: TGTGCCAGCAGCCACGCCCTGACAGGCTCCTACGAGCAGTACTTC
d_call: TRBD1; j_call: TRBJ2-7; clone_size: once; v_call: TRBV18; cdr3_length: 16; cdr3_aa: CASSQTTGGSGYEQYF; cdr3_nt: TGTGCCAGCTCGCAGACGACAGGGGGCTCGGGGTACGAGCAGTACTTC
d_call: -; j_call: TRBJ2-7; clone_size: -; v_call: TRBV7-9; cdr3_length: 15; cdr3_aa: CASSLAERGSYEQYF; cdr3_nt: TGTGCCAGCAGCTTAGCGGAGCGCGGATCCTACGAGCAGTACTTC
d_call: -; j_call: TRBJ2-2; clone_size: -; v_call: TRBV7-3; cdr3_length: 12; cdr3_aa: CASRTDPGELFF; cdr3_nt: TGTGCCAGCAGGACAGACCCCGGGGAGCTGTTTTTT
d_call: TRBD1; j_call: TRBJ1-5; clone_size: -; v_call: TRBV25-1; cdr3_length: 14; cdr3_aa: CASSESGGSQPQHF; cdr3_nt: TGTGCCAGCAGTGAATCAGGGGGCAGTCAGCCCCAGCATTTT
d_call: TRBD1; j_call: TRBJ2-1; clone_size: -; v_call: TRBV29-1; cdr3_length: 14; cdr3_aa: CSVEGTGSYNEQFF; cdr3_nt: TGCAGCGTTGAAGGGACAGGTTCCTACAATGAGCAGTTCTTC
d_call: -; j_call: TRBJ1-2; clone_size: -; v_call: TRBV9; cdr3_length: 16; cdr3_aa: CASSVGVSGRNHGYTF; cdr3_nt: TGTGCCAGCAGCGTAGGGGTGAGTGGTAGGAACCATGGCTACACCTTC
d_call: -; j_call: TRBJ1-1; clone_size: -; v_call: TRBV29-1; cdr3_length: 13; cdr3_aa: CSVVWGRATEAFF; cdr3_nt: TGCAGCGTTGTCTGGGGTCGGGCCACTGAAGCTTTCTTT
d_call: -; j_call: TRBJ2-3; clone_size: few; v_call: TRBV7-9; cdr3_length: 15; cdr3_aa: CASSLDSGPTDTQYF; cdr3_nt: TGTGCCAGCAGCTTGGACAGCGGGCCTACAGATACGCAGTATTTT
d_call: -; j_call: TRBJ1-4; clone_size: -; v_call: TRBV13; cdr3_length: 14; cdr3_aa: CASSAWGTDEKLFF; cdr3_nt: TGTGCCAGCAGCGCGTGGGGGACTGATGAAAAACTGTTTTTT
d_call: -; j_call: TRBJ1-6; clone_size: -; v_call: TRBV6-1; cdr3_length: 11; cdr3_aa: CASSSSSPLHF; cdr3_nt: TGTGCCAGCAGTTCAAGTTCACCCCTCCACTTT
d_call: TRBD2; j_call: TRBJ2-1; clone_size: -; v_call: TRBV7-2; cdr3_length: 17; cdr3_aa: CASSLGEGLLPYNEQFF; cdr3_nt: TGTGCCAGCAGCTTAGGGGAGGGACTTCTCCCTTACAATGAGCAGTTCTTC
d_call: -; j_call: TRBJ2-7; clone_size: -; v_call: TRBV7-9; cdr3_length: 12; cdr3_aa: CASSFGTYEQYF; cdr3_nt: TGTGCCAGCAGCTTCGGGACCTACGAGCAGTACTTC